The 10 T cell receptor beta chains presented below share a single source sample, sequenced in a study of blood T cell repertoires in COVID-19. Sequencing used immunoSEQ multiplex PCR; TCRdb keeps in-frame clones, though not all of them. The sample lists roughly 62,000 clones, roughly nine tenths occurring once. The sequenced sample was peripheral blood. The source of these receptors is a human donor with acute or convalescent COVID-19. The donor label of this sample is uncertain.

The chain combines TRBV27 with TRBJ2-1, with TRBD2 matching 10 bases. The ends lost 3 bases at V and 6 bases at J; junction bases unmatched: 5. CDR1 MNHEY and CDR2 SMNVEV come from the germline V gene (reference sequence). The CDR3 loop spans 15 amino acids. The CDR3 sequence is CASSFQRGGVNEQFF. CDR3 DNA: TGTGCCAGCAGTTTTCAGCGGGGGGGCGTCAATGAGCAGTTCTTC.

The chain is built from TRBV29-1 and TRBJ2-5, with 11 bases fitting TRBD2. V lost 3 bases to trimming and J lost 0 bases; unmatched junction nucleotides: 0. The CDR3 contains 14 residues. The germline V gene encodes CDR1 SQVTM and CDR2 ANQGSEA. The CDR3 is CSVETSGNQETQYF. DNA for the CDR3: TGCAGCGTTGAGACTAGCGGGAACCAAGAGACCCAGTACTTC.

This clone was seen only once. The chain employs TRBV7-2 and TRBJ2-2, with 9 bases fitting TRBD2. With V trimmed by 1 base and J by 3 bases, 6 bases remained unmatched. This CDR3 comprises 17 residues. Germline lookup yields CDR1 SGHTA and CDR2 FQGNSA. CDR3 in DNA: TGTGCCAGCAGCTTAGAGGGGACTAGCTGGTACACCGGGGAGCTGTTTTTT. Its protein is CASSLEGTSWYTGELFF. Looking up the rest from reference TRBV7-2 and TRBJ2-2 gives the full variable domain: GAGVSQSPSNKVTEKGKDVELRCDPISGHTALYWYRQSLGQGLEFLIYFQGNSAPDKSGLPSDRFSAERTGGSVSTLTIQRTQQEDSAVYLCASSLEGTSWYTGELFFGEGSRLTVL.

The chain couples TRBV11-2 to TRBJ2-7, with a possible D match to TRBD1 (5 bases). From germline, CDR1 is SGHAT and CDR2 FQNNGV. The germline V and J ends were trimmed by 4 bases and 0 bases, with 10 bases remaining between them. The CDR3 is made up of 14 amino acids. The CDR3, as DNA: TGTGCCAGCAGCTACTACAGGAGCTCCTACGAGCAGTACTTC. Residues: CASSYYRSSYEQYF.

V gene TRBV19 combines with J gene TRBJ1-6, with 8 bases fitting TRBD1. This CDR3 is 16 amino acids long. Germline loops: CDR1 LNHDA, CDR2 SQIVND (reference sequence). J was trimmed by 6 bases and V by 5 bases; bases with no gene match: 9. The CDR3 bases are TGTGCCAGTAGTCCCCAGGGGGCCGTAAGTAATTCACCCCTCCACTTT. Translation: CASSPQGAVSNSPLHF.

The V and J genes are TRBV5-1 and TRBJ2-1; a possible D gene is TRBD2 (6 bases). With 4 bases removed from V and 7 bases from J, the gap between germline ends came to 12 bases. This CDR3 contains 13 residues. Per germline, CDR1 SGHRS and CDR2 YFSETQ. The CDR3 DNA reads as TGCGCCAGCAGCCCGGGACTGGATAATGAGCAGTTCTTC. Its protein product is CASSPGLDNEQFF. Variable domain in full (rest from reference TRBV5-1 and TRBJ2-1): KAGVTQTPRYLIKTRGQQVTLSCSPISGHRSVSWYQQTPGQGLQFLFEYFSETQRNKGNFPGRFSGRQFSNSRSEMNVSTLELGDSALYLCASSPGLDNEQFFGPGTRLTVL.

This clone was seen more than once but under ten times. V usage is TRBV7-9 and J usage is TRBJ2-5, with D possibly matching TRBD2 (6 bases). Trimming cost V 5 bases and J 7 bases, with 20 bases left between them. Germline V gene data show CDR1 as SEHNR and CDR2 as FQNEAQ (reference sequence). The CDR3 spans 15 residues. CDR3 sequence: CASSPGPEGIRTQYF. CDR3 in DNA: TGTGCCAGCAGCCCAGGGCCGGAGGGGATCCGGACCCAGTACTTC.

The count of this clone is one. The CDR3 sequence is CASSVPGVDGYTF. The CDR3 bases are TGTGCCAGCAGCGTACCAGGGGTGGATGGCTACACCTTC. The chain joins TRBV9 to TRBJ1-2, with a possible D match to TRBD1 (6 bases). In germline, CDR1 is SGDLS, CDR2 YYNGEE. CDR3 length: 13 residues. The V end was cut by 1 base, the J end by 6 bases, with 10 bases between.

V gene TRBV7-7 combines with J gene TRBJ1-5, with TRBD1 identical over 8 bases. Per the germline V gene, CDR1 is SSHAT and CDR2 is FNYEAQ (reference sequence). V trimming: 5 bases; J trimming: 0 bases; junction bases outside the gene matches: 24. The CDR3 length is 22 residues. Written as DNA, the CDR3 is TGTGCCAGCAGCGCCAACGAACAGGGGGACCAAAGCCCCTCGAATAGCAATCAGCCCCAGCATTTT. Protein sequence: CASSANEQGDQSPSNSNQPQHF. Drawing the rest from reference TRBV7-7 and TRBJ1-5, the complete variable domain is GAGVSQSPRYKVTKRGQDVTLRCDPISSHATLYWYQQALGQGPEFLTYFNYEAQPDKSGLPSDRFSAERPEGSISTLTIQRTEQRDSAMYRCASSANEQGDQSPSNSNQPQHFGDGTRLSIL.

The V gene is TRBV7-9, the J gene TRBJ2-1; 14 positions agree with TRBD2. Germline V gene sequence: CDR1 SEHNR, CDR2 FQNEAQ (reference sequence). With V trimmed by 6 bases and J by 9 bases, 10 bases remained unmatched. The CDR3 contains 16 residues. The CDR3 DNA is TGTGCCAGCAGGCGGCTGGGACTAGCGGGAGACGGTGAGCAGTTCTTC. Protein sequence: CASRRLGLAGDGEQFF.